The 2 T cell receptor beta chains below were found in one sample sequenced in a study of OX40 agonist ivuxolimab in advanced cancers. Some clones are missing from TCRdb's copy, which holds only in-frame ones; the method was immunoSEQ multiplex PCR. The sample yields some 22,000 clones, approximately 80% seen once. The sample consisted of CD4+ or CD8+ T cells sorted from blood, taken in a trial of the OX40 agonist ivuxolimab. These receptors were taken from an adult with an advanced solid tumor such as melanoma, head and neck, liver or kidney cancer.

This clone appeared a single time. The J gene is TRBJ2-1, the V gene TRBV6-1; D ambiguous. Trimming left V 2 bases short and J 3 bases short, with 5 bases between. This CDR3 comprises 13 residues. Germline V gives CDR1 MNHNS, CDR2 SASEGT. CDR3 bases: TGTGCCAGCAGTGAAAGCCGCTACAATGAGCAGTTCTTC. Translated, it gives CASSESRYNEQFF.

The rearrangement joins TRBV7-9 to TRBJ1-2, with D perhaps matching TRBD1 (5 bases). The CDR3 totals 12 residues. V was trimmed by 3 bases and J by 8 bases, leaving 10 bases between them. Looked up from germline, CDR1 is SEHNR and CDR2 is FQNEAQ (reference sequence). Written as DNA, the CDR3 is TGTGCCAGCAGCTTGGGGGATTGGGGCTACACCTTC. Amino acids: CASSLGDWGYTF.